These T cell receptor beta chains were read from a single sample in a study of cytomegalovirus exposure and HLA in healthy donors. The data were produced by immunoSEQ multiplex PCR, yet TCRdb's version contains in-frame clones alone and is incomplete. The table has roughly 100,000 clones, roughly 83% seen once; the top ten hold 2.5% to 3%. Material for sequencing was PBMCs. Receptor source: a middle-aged man in good health and CMV-seronegative. CDR3s include the opening cysteine and the closing phenylalanine or tryptophan. Fields, in order: V gene, CDR3 length, J gene, CDR3 protein.

TRBV9,13,TRBJ2-1,CASSVERLSPQFF
TRBV5-6,14,TRBJ2-7,CASSLETGSYEQYF
TRBV5-6,11,TRBJ2-7,CASSSYYEQYF
TRBV4-1,14,TRBJ2-5,CASSQGLAWETQYF
TRBV2,14,TRBJ1-5,CASSEMYSNQPQHF
TRBV7-3,17,TRBJ2-1,CASSLTGSGGVSNEQFF
TRBV11-2,13,TRBJ1-5,CASSPRRNQPQHF
TRBV7-6,16,TRBJ2-3,CASSLGAQARTDTQYF
TRBV30,13,TRBJ1-2,CAWSVQAGNGYTF
TRBV30,14,TRBJ1-1,CAWLGGQLNTEAFF
TRBV7-8,17,TRBJ1-5,CASSLTFSGYSNQPQHF
TRBV7-9,12,TRBJ1-5,CSSSFAGSPQHF
TRBV9,11,TRBJ1-2,CASGHLYGYTF
TRBV7-2,15,TRBJ2-3,CASSLVAGGTDTQYF
TRBV6-5,15,TRBJ1-5,CASSPTGAFNQPQHF
TRBV5-6,18,TRBJ2-3,CASSPGLAGGGGADTQYF
TRBV6-5,13,TRBJ2-1,CASSQDRVHEQFF
TRBV6-1,15,TRBJ2-1,CASRKDRGWGNEQFF
TRBV30,12,TRBJ1-1,CAWRRTGGMTFF
TRBV7-9,17,TRBJ1-4,CASSLGTGSRPNEKLFF
TRBV2,15,TRBJ1-2,CASSQEDRGGYGYTF
TRBV4-3,17,TRBJ2-3,CASSQASGPPQGDTQYF
TRBV30,16,TRBJ1-5,CAWSRGQILSNQPQHF
TRBV5-8,17,TRBJ2-1,CASSFHTTDASYNEQFF
TRBV13,15,TRBJ2-3,CASSLSGGPTDTQYF
TRBV2,14,TRBJ1-4,CASRETGVLEKLFF
TRBV29-1,14,TRBJ1-4,CSVARTGKNEKLFF
TRBV5-6,13,TRBJ2-7,CASSLFPSYEQYF
TRBV25-1,14,TRBJ2-3,CASSEAGLADTQYF
TRBV2,12,TRBJ2-4,CASSQGPNIQYF
TRBV5-1,13,TRBJ1-5,CASSLGQNQPQHF
TRBV5-1,15,TRBJ2-1,CASSSDIRNVDEQFF
TRBV7-9,15,TRBJ2-5,CASSLVGLIWETQYF
TRBV14,12,TRBJ1-2,CASSRSNYGYTF
TRBV5-5,12,TRBJ1-1,CASSGEGGEAFF